A single sample gave rise to the 30 T cell receptor beta chains below, sequenced in a study of blood T cell repertoires in COVID-19. The repertoire was sequenced with immunoSEQ multiplex PCR; TCRdb's copy has only in-frame clones and lacks some. Here the sample spans approximately 180,000 clones, around 82% being singletons. The sequenced sample consisted of PBMCs or T cells enriched from blood (not recorded which). These receptors came from a woman aged 60-75 years with acute COVID-19.

The V call is TRBV18, the J call TRBJ1-1; no clear D gene. Germline V gene data show CDR1 as KGHSH and CDR2 as LQKENI. CDR3 length: 16 residues. Trimming left V 2 bases short and J 0 bases short, with 13 bases between. CDR3 amino acids: CASSPGQLLMNTEAFF. In DNA form, the CDR3 reads TGTGCCAGCTCACCAGGGCAGCTGTTAATGAACACTGAAGCTTTCTTT.

This clone was detected only once. The genes are TRBV5-8 and TRBJ1-4; 11 positions agree with TRBD1. The CDR3 is 17 residues long. CDR1 is SGHTS, CDR2 YDEGEE, per germline. Trimming took 4 bases from V and 4 from J; bases not matched to a gene: 9. CDR3 DNA: TGTGCCAGCAGCCTAGGACAGGGGGCGCGTGGTAATGAAAAACTGTTTTTT. As protein: CASSLGQGARGNEKLFF.

The chain employs TRBV6-2 or TRBV6-3 and TRBJ1-2, with TRBD1 matching over 12 bases. The CDR3 loop spans 16 amino acids. CDR1 is MNHEY and CDR2 is SVGEGT in the germline V gene. Trimming removed 5 bases from V and 5 bases from J; junction bases left unmatched: 9. The CDR3 here is CASSPPGQGAFYGYTF. CDR3 coding DNA: TGTGCCAGCAGTCCACCGGGACAGGGGGCCTTTTATGGCTACACCTTC.

In this sample, this clone turned up a few times. The V gene is TRBV27, the J gene TRBJ1-6; 7 bases are shared with TRBD1. Trimming cost V 5 bases and J 10 bases; bases outside gene matches: 11. Germline CDR1 MNHEY, CDR2 SMNVEV (reference sequence). The CDR3 is made up of 15 amino acids. This CDR3 reads CASSVSGQRRSPLHF. The CDR3 DNA reads as TGTGCCAGCAGTGTCTCGGGACAGCGGCGATCACCCCTCCACTTT.

The J gene is TRBJ2-2, the V gene TRBV9; D gene ambiguous. Trimming shortened V by 4 bases and J by 3 bases, and 7 bases separated the two germline ends. Germline CDR1 reads SGDLS; CDR2 reads YYNGEE. The CDR3 loop spans 13 amino acids. In nucleotides, the CDR3 is TGTGCCAGCAGCAAGCAGGACACCGGGGAGCTGTTTTTT. It encodes CASSKQDTGELFF.

This clone was seen a single time. The chain couples TRBV5-1 to TRBJ2-3, with 10 bases identical to TRBD2. Germline V gives CDR1 SGHRS, CDR2 YFSETQ. Trimming at V came to 1 base and at J to 4 bases, leaving 3 bases not matched to a gene. The CDR3 spans 15 residues. DNA for the CDR3: TGCGCCAGCAGCTTGCCCGGGACTAGCGCAGATACGCAGTATTTT. Its protein product is CASSLPGTSADTQYF.

DNA for the CDR3: TGTGCCTGGAGTGTACTAGCGCAGCCTGGGGATACGCAGTATTTT. It translates to CAWSVLAQPGDTQYF. V usage is TRBV30 and J usage is TRBJ2-3, with 7 nucleotides matching TRBD2. Germline V gene sequence: CDR1 GTSNPN, CDR2 SVGIG (reference sequence). The CDR3 sequence is 15 residues long. J gave up 6 bases and V 0 bases, and 9 bases lay outside the gene matches.

This clone was observed once. The V call is TRBV4-2, the J call TRBJ1-4; D ambiguous. The CDR3 is 17 residues long. V was cut by 0 bases and J by 10 bases, with 21 bases left in between. Germline CDR1 reads LGHNA; CDR2 reads YNFKEQ. CDR3 loop: CASSQDAAQAGYGKLFF. Written as DNA, the CDR3 is TGTGCCAGCAGCCAAGATGCCGCCCAGGCGGGCTATGGAAAACTGTTTTTT.

This clone came up many times. This sequence joins TRBV3-1 (or the pseudogene TRBV3-2) and TRBJ2-1, with 8 bases matching TRBD2. CDR3 length: 15 amino acids. Germline CDR1 and CDR2: LGHDT and YNNKEL (reference sequence). With V trimmed by 6 bases and J by 5 bases, 9 bases remained unmatched. The CDR3 sequence is CASRLRGGGNNEQFF. The CDR3 DNA reads TGTGCCAGCAGACTCAGGGGCGGGGGGAACAATGAGCAGTTCTTC.

This chain joins TRBV28 and TRBJ2-5; maybe TRBD1 (5 bases). The CDR3 extends over 16 amino acids. Germline-derived CDR1 and CDR2 are MDHEN and SYDVKM. The V and J ends lost 3 bases and 3 bases respectively, with 17 bases between them. The CDR3, as DNA: TGTGCCAGCAGTTTGGACACTCCAAGATCGGAAGAGACCCAGTACTTC. Amino acids: CASSLDTPRSEETQYF.

CDR3 nucleotide sequence: TGTGCCAGCAGCCAAGATGGGACTTTTAATACGCAGTATTTT. Encoded protein: CASSQDGTFNTQYF. The genes are TRBV11-2 and TRBJ2-3, with D possibly TRBD2 on 6 matching bases. The CDR3 loop spans 14 amino acids. Trimming removed 5 bases from V and 7 bases from J, with 16 bases in between. Germline V lookup: CDR1 SGHAT, CDR2 FQNNGV.

This chain links TRBV5-1 with TRBJ2-7; tentative D call: TRBD1 (5 bases). Trimming left V 2 bases short and J 2 bases short, with 14 bases between. From germline, CDR1 is SGHRS and CDR2 YFSETQ. CDR3 size: 15 residues. Here the CDR3 reads CASSFLGQSPYEQYF. The CDR3 nucleotides read TGCGCCAGCAGCTTTTTAGGACAATCTCCCTACGAGCAGTACTTC.

The chain uses TRBV11-3 and TRBJ1-5; D remains unclear. Trimming left V 5 bases short and J 6 bases short, with 20 bases between. There are 16 residues in the CDR3. The germline V gene has CDR1 SGHNT and CDR2 YENEEA. The CDR3 DNA reads TGTGCCAGCAGCACCTATAGAGGGAGCCATCCTCAGCCCCAGCATTTT. The encoded protein is CASSTYRGSHPQPQHF. The full variable domain, rest sourced from reference TRBV11-3 and TRBJ1-5, is EAGVVQSPRYKIIEKKQPVAFWCNPISGHNTLYWYLQNLGQGPELLIRYENEEAVDDSQLPKDRFSAERLKGVDSTLKIQPAELGDSAVYLCASSTYRGSHPQPQHFGDGTRLSIL.

This chain connects TRBV4-3 to TRBJ1-3; a possible D gene is TRBD1 (5 bases). With 2 bases removed from V and 8 bases from J, the gap between germline ends came to 16 bases. The CDR3 is 15 amino acids. From germline, CDR1 is LGHNA and CDR2 YSLEER. The CDR3 sequence: CASSQLGQAVDTIYF. In DNA form, the CDR3 reads TGCGCCAGCAGCCAATTGGGGCAGGCCGTCGACACCATATATTTT.

This clone was seen just once. The chain couples TRBV12-3 or TRBV12-4 to TRBJ1-2, with a weak D call TRBD1 (5 bases). The CDR3 has 11 amino acids. Trimming pared 6 bases from V and 5 bases from J, leaving 7 bases between. The CDR3 sequence is CASRGGYGYTF. The CDR3 DNA sequence: TGTGCCAGCAGGGGGGGGTATGGCTACACCTTC.

This clone was recorded once. The chain links TRBV4-3 to TRBJ1-5; D is unresolved. Germline loops: CDR1 LGHNA, CDR2 YSLEER. The CDR3 covers 15 residues. Trimming shortened V by 0 bases and J by 5 bases, and 11 bases separated the two germline ends. The CDR3 region is CASSQEMGVDQPQHF. DNA for the CDR3: TGCGCCAGCAGCCAAGAAATGGGAGTGGATCAGCCCCAGCATTTT.

V usage is TRBV7-9 and J usage is TRBJ1-2, with 9 nucleotides matching TRBD1. There are 17 residues in the CDR3. The germline V gene encodes CDR1 SEHNR and CDR2 FQNEAQ (reference sequence). V gave up 5 bases and J gave up 4 bases; unmatched junction bases: 14. The CDR3 sequence is CASSNVPGQGRVYGYTF. CDR3 coding DNA: TGTGCCAGCAGCAACGTCCCGGGACAGGGTCGCGTCTATGGCTACACCTTC.

The rearrangement joins TRBV29-1 to TRBJ2-1; a weak D match, TRBD2 (6 bases). The CDR3 sequence is 14 residues long. Germline assignment: CDR1 SQVTM and CDR2 ANQGSEA. Deletions cut 6 bases from V and 9 bases from J, with 21 bases between. CDR3 residues: CSVSGTSRVGEQFF. The CDR3 DNA is TGCAGCGTATCCGGGACTTCACGGGTCGGTGAGCAGTTCTTC.

V usage is TRBV3-1 (or the pseudogene TRBV3-2) and J usage is TRBJ1-6; a possible D gene is TRBD1 (6 bases). The CDR3 totals 15 residues. The germline V and J ends were trimmed by 10 bases and 7 bases, with 20 bases remaining between them. CDR1 LGHDT and CDR2 YNNKEL come from the germline V gene (reference sequence). CDR3 region: CATGTPPPHNSPLHF. The CDR3 nucleotides read TGTGCCACCGGGACACCACCGCCACACAATTCACCCCTCCACTTT.

This chain links TRBV25-1 with TRBJ1-2, with TRBD1 matching 7 bases. After removal of 4 bases from V and 1 base from J, the junction contained 12 bases not matched to a gene. The length of the CDR3 is 17 residues. CDR1 is MGHDK and CDR2 is SYGVNS in the germline V gene. The chain's CDR3 is CASSVSREDRFNYGYTF. CDR3 coding DNA: TGTGCCAGCAGTGTTTCTCGCGAGGACAGGTTTAACTATGGCTACACCTTC.

The CDR3, as DNA: TGTGCCAGCAGTCCGCGGACAGGGGGCCCCAATGAGCAGTTCTTC. This gives the protein CASSPRTGGPNEQFF. This chain connects TRBV27 to TRBJ2-1; 11 nucleotides line up with TRBD1. Germline V lookup: CDR1 MNHEY, CDR2 SMNVEV (reference sequence). J lost 6 bases, V lost 5 bases, and 6 bases had no gene match. The CDR3 loop spans 15 amino acids.

This clone was observed a single time. The chain is built from TRBV9 and TRBJ1-3; TRBD1 matches at 10 bases. This CDR3 contains 14 residues. V lost 4 bases to trimming and J lost 6 bases; unmatched junction nucleotides: 4. Germline V gene data show CDR1 as SGDLS and CDR2 as YYNGEE. For the CDR3, the DNA is TGTGCCAGCAGCTTTGGACAGGGGGAAAACACCATATATTTT. This codes for CASSFGQGENTIYF. The full variable domain, rest sourced from reference TRBV9 and TRBJ1-3, is DSGVTQTPKHLITATGQRVTLRCSPRSGDLSVYWYQQSLDQGLQFLIQYYNGEERAKGNILERFSAQQFPDLHSELNLSSLELGDSALYFCASSFGQGENTIYFGEGSWLTVV.

The chain carries TRBV7-2 and TRBJ2-5, with a possible D match to TRBD2 (6 bases). The ends were cut back, 6 bases at V and 0 bases at J, with 17 bases in the middle. CDR1 is SGHTA and CDR2 is FQGNSA in the germline V gene. The CDR3 totals 16 residues. The CDR3 region has the DNA TGTGCCAGCAGGGCCGGGGGTAGCGCGTACCAAGAGACCCAGTACTTC. Protein sequence: CASRAGGSAYQETQYF.

The chain carries TRBV12-3 or TRBV12-4 and TRBJ1-2; 9 positions agree with TRBD1. V gave up 5 bases and J gave up 3 bases; unmatched junction bases: 1. This CDR3 has 13 residues. The CDR3 bases are TGTGCCAGCAGTCGACAGGGGGACTATGGCTACACCTTC. Its protein is CASSRQGDYGYTF.

V gene TRBV4-2 combines with J gene TRBJ2-2; 7 bases line up with TRBD2. This CDR3 region has 19 residues. CDR1 and CDR2 from the germline V gene are LGHNA and YNFKEQ. V was clipped by 2 bases and J by 3 bases; unmatched bases: 15. This chain's CDR3 is CASSQPLRTGEGDTGELFF. CDR3 nucleotide sequence: TGTGCCAGCAGCCAACCCCTCAGAACGGGGGAGGGTGACACCGGGGAGCTGTTTTTT.

The gene calls are TRBV30 and TRBJ2-1; D uncertain. The CDR3 spans 13 residues. The ends were cut back, 5 bases at V and 7 bases at J, with 15 bases in the middle. Germline CDR1 reads GTSNPN; CDR2 reads SVGIG (reference sequence). CDR3 residues: CAWGRSAKNEQFF. CDR3 sequence (DNA): TGTGCCTGGGGAAGGAGCGCAAAGAATGAGCAGTTCTTC.

V usage is TRBV5-1 and J usage is TRBJ2-3; 12 bases align to TRBD2. Trimming at V came to 3 bases and at J to 4 bases, leaving 6 bases not matched to a gene. The CDR3 consists of 16 residues. Germline CDR1 reads SGHRS; CDR2 reads YFSETQ. Written as DNA, the CDR3 is TGCGCCAGCAGCTCTGGCCTAGCGGGGGGGCCAGATACGCAGTATTTT. Translation gives CASSSGLAGGPDTQYF.

The V call is TRBV12-3 or TRBV12-4, the J call TRBJ2-2; the match to TRBD1 covers 7 bases. CDR3 length: 13 residues. V shed 6 bases and J 5 bases; nucleotides not matched to a gene: 3. The CDR3 region has the DNA TGTGCCAGCAGATTACAGGGGACCGGGGAGCTGTTTTTT. Translating gives CASRLQGTGELFF.

The CDR3 reads CASSMSSGGRNSPLHF. The CDR3 DNA reads as TGTGCCAGTAGTATGTCGTCGGGGGGCAGAAATTCACCCCTCCACTTT. The chain employs TRBV19 and TRBJ1-6; possibly TRBD1 for D (6 bases). Germline CDR1 is LNHDA and CDR2 is SQIVND (reference sequence). Between the trimmed V and J ends, which lost 3 bases and 7 bases, there was a span of 16 bases. This CDR3 spans 16 amino acids.

The chain is built from TRBV30 and TRBJ2-3; D not resolved. The V gene lost 4 bases and the J gene lost 5 bases, with 7 bases spanning the gap. Looked up from germline, CDR1 is GTSNPN and CDR2 is SVGIG (reference sequence). This CDR3 has 11 amino acids. The chain's CDR3 is CAWTVRDTQYF. CDR3 nucleotides: TGTGCCTGGACAGTTCGAGATACGCAGTATTTT.